These 24 T cell receptor beta chains came from one sample sequenced in a study of blood T cells in healthy people across ages. Primed by a sample-barcoded 5' primer and a J-beta primer mix, a second PCR proceeded for roughly 7 to 12 cycles. Each CDR3 protein gets one entry after TCRdb re-called the 5' RACE reads with MiXCR. Among around 850,000 distinct CDR3 sequences listed, 30% to 45% were seen once. The sample consisted of blood. The receptor set was obtained from a man aged 18-30 years in good health.

This clonotype was seen a single time. This may be a read error, as it is one base from a much larger clone. The chain carries TRBV20-1 and TRBJ2-3, with D possibly matching TRBD1 (6 bases). The CDR3 length is 15 residues. Trimming removed 3 bases from V and 3 bases from J, with 16 bases in between. CDR1 and CDR2 from the germline V gene are DFQATT and SNEGSKA (reference sequence). In DNA form, the CDR3 reads TGCAGTGCTAGCGATCCTAGGGGGTATACAGATACGCAGTATTTT. It translates to CSASDPRGYTDTQYF.

V usage is TRBV12-3 or TRBV12-4 and J usage is TRBJ1-1; 8 nucleotides align to TRBD1. Trimming took 3 bases from V and 5 from J; bases not matched to a gene: 17. This CDR3 has 18 amino acids. This CDR3 is CASSFKSQGASLRTEAFF. CDR3 in DNA: TGTGCCAGCAGTTTTAAGAGTCAGGGGGCGAGTCTCCGGACTGAAGCTTTCTTT.

This clonotype was seen a handful of times. CDR3 nucleotide sequence: TGTGCCAGCAGCCCGACAGGGTTGGGTGAAAAACTGTTTTTT. Amino acids: CASSPTGLGEKLFF. V gene TRBV7-2 combines with J gene TRBJ1-4; 7 nucleotides align to TRBD1. The CDR3 is made up of 14 amino acids. CDR1 SGHTA and CDR2 FQGNSA come from the germline V gene. The V gene end was trimmed by 5 bases and the J gene end by 7 bases; junction bases not matched to a gene: 7.

This clonotype has more than one count but fewer than ten. This chain connects TRBV18 to TRBJ2-7; the D is unclear. The V end was cut by 3 bases, the J end by 5 bases, with 11 bases between. This CDR3 comprises 13 residues. The germline V gene has CDR1 KGHSH and CDR2 LQKENI. CDR3 amino acids: CASSPAGKHEQYF. CDR3 DNA: TGTGCCAGCTCACCGGCCGGAAAGCACGAGCAGTACTTC.

This clonotype was observed at least ten times. At one boundary the junction diverges from the germline segment, which might be a read error. J is TRBJ2-7 and V is TRBV30, with 8 bases identical to TRBD1. Germline-derived CDR1 and CDR2 are GTSNPN and SVGIG (reference sequence). CDR3 size: 14 residues. CDR3: CACSADRGGYEQYF. The CDR3 DNA is TGTGCCTGTAGTGCCGACAGGGGTGGTTACGAGCAGTACTTC.

The chain links TRBV27 to TRBJ1-2, with D perhaps TRBD1 (5 bases). V was clipped by 3 bases and J by 4 bases, with 9 bases between them. CDR3 size: 13 residues. Looked up from germline, CDR1 is MNHEY and CDR2 is SMNVEV (reference sequence). The DNA for the CDR3 is TGTGCCAGCAGTTTCGGGGCACCCTATGGCTACACCTTC. Translating it yields CASSFGAPYGYTF.

In its sample, this clonotype was seen many times. The chain combines TRBV6-5 with TRBJ2-3, with 10 bases that match TRBD1. Trimming cost V 5 bases and J 2 bases; bases outside gene matches: 7. The CDR3 loop spans 16 amino acids. Germline V gene lookup returns CDR1 MNHEY and CDR2 SVGAGI. CDR3 in amino acids: CASSPRGTGDTDTQYF. The CDR3, as DNA: TGTGCCAGCAGTCCGAGGGGGACAGGGGACACAGATACGCAGTATTTT.

The gene calls are TRBV5-1 and TRBJ1-2; 9 nucleotides line up with TRBD1. The J segment lost 6 bases and the V segment lost 5 bases, leaving 5 bases of the junction unmatched. The CDR3 is made up of 13 amino acids. Per the germline V gene, CDR1 is SGHRS and CDR2 is YFSETQ. The CDR3 loop is CASRRTGVHGYTF. CDR3 coding DNA: TGCGCCAGCAGGAGGACAGGGGTTCATGGCTACACCTTC.

This clonotype was detected ten times or more. CDR3 loop: CASSLELGLSTDTQYF. The CDR3 DNA is TGCGCCAGCAGCCTCGAACTAGGACTAAGCACAGATACGCAGTATTTT. The chain is built from TRBV5-1 and TRBJ2-3; D is possibly TRBD2 (6 bases). Germline V gene data show CDR1 as SGHRS and CDR2 as YFSETQ. The V gene lost 4 bases and the J gene lost 0 bases, with 15 bases spanning the gap. The CDR3 sequence is 16 residues long.

The sample holds a few counts of this clonotype. This chain links TRBV13 with TRBJ2-1, with 7 bases identical to TRBD1. This CDR3 is built from 18 residues. Trimming removed 1 base from V and 6 bases from J; junction bases left unmatched: 15. Germline-derived CDR1 and CDR2 are PRHDT and FYEKMQ (reference sequence). The CDR3 DNA is TGTGCCAGCAGCTTAGACCCGAGAACCGGGACAGAACTCAATGAGCAGTTCTTC. Amino acids: CASSLDPRTGTELNEQFF. Combining the CDR3 with reference TRBV13 and TRBJ2-1 gives the whole variable domain AAGVIQSPRHLIKEKRETATLKCYPIPRHDTVYWYQQGPGQDPQFLISFYEKMQSDKGSIPDRFSAQQFSDYHSELNMSSLELGDSALYFCASSLDPRTGTELNEQFFGPGTRLTVL.

In its sample, this clonotype was seen once. The chain couples TRBV7-3 to TRBJ1-1; the D is unclear. This CDR3 is 14 amino acids long. Germline V lookup: CDR1 SGHTA, CDR2 FQGTGA. Trimming cost V 3 bases and J 4 bases, with 12 bases left between them. The chain's CDR3 is CASSFSGGSTEAFF. Here the CDR3 DNA reads TGTGCCAGCAGCTTCAGCGGAGGAAGCACTGAAGCTTTCTTT.

V usage is TRBV20-1 and J usage is TRBJ2-3; 11 bases match TRBD2. J gave up 11 bases and V 0 bases, and 13 bases lay outside the gene matches. Germline-derived CDR1 and CDR2 are DFQATT and SNEGSKA (reference sequence). The CDR3 extends over 16 amino acids. In DNA, the CDR3 is TGCAGTGCTAGAGATGGAGGTCGACTAGCGGGGTGCTGGCAGTATTTT. Amino acid sequence: CSARDGGRLAGCWQYF.

The chain employs TRBV20-1 and TRBJ2-5; D may correspond to TRBD1 or TRBD2 (5 bases each). CDR1 and CDR2 (germline): DFQATT, SNEGSKA (reference sequence). The CDR3 covers 11 residues. CDR3 sequence: CTGASYNEQYF. The CDR3 DNA sequence: TGCACCGGGGCCTCCTACAATGAGCAGTACTTC.

The gene calls are TRBV6-4 and TRBJ2-7; D is ambiguous. Germline-derived CDR1 and CDR2 are MRHNA and SNTAGT. Trimming removed 4 bases from V and 4 bases from J, with 17 bases in between. The CDR3 is made up of 15 amino acids. This CDR3 reads CASSVTPPWAYEQYF. CDR3 nucleotide sequence: TGTGCCAGCAGTGTTACTCCACCCTGGGCGTACGAGCAGTACTTC.

This clonotype was seen more than once but under ten times. The chain carries TRBV9 and TRBJ2-1, with 8 bases fitting TRBD2. V was pared by 3 bases and J by 4 bases, with 9 bases of the junction left unmatched. Per the germline V gene, CDR1 is SGDLS and CDR2 is YYNGEE. The CDR3 has 16 residues. CDR3 sequence: CASSGGLAGTYNEQFF. The CDR3 DNA follows: TGTGCCAGCAGCGGGGGCTTAGCGGGGACATACAATGAGCAGTTCTTC.

In its sample, this clonotype was seen a few times. The V and J genes are TRBV7-2 and TRBJ2-1; TRBD1 agrees at 9 bases. The CDR3 contains 16 residues. After removal of 2 bases from V and 7 bases from J, the junction contained 9 bases not matched to a gene. Germline V gene data show CDR1 as SGHTA and CDR2 as FQGNSA. In DNA form, the CDR3 reads TGTGCCAGCAGCTTATCACCGGGACAGGGATCGAATGAGCAGTTCTTC. Protein: CASSLSPGQGSNEQFF.

The genes are TRBV12-3 or TRBV12-4 and TRBJ1-1, with D possibly being TRBD1 (6 bases). The CDR3 loop spans 15 amino acids. Trimming left V 1 base short and J 1 base short, with 10 bases between. The CDR3 loop is CASSLDQGTNTEAFF. CDR3 in DNA: TGTGCCAGCAGTTTAGATCAGGGGACGAACACTGAAGCTTTCTTT.

This clonotype occurred once. The chain has TRBV3-1 and TRBJ2-1, with D uncertain. The CDR3 length is 12 residues. Germline loops: CDR1 LGHDT, CDR2 YNNKEL (reference sequence). V gave up 0 bases and J gave up 15 bases, with 12 bases separating them. The CDR3 region has the DNA TGTGCCAGCAGCCAAGAAGAGATAGGGCGGTTCTTC. Its protein product is CASSQEEIGRFF.

As to this clonotype: One junction end does not reproduce the germline sequence, and a read error may be involved. This rearrangement joins TRBV7-2 to TRBJ2-6; D unresolved. This CDR3 region has 16 residues. Germline V gives CDR1 SGHTA, CDR2 FQGNSA. DNA of the CDR3: TGTGCCAGCGGCTTATCGTTAGCCTCTGGGGCCAACGTCCTGACTTTC. This sequence encodes CASGLSLASGANVLTF.

This clonotype has a handful of counts. This chain links TRBV21-1 with TRBJ2-3; the table assigns TRBD1, which was not confirmed against the DNA. TRBV21-1 is tagged as a pseudogene. The CDR3 spans 14 residues. The CDR3 is CASSKEGGTDTQYF. CDR3 nucleotides: TGTGCCAGCAGCAAAGAGGGCGGCACAGATACGCAGTATTTT.

This clonotype appeared a few times. The chain links TRBV7-8 to TRBJ2-2, with TRBD1 matching over 9 bases. This CDR3 comprises 18 residues. In germline, CDR1 is SGHVS, CDR2 FQNEAQ. V was clipped by 1 base and J by 0 bases; unmatched bases: 6. The CDR3 bases are TGTGCCAGCAGCTTAGACGGACAGGGGATTACGAACACCGGGGAGCTGTTTTTT. It codes for CASSLDGQGITNTGELFF.

The DNA for the CDR3 is TGTGCCAGCAGTTTCGGAGGGGCCGGATACAATGAGCAGTACTTC. It yields the protein CASSFGGAGYNEQYF. The rearrangement uses TRBV12-3 or TRBV12-4 and TRBJ2-7; D may be TRBD2 (6 bases). The CDR3 spans 15 residues. Trimming shortened V by 3 bases and J by 7 bases, and 19 bases separated the two germline ends.

In this sample, this clonotype turned up many times. CDR3 DNA: TGTGCCAGCAGCTTAGCATCATCGGGGGCAGCGTGGGATCAGCCCCAGCATTTT. Its protein is CASSLASSGAAWDQPQHF. The chain joins TRBV7-2 to TRBJ1-5; maybe TRBD1 (6 bases). The CDR3 length is 18 residues. Germline assignment: CDR1 SGHTA and CDR2 FQGNSA. The ends were cut back, 0 bases at V and 5 bases at J, with 20 bases in the middle.

V gene TRBV5-1 combines with J gene TRBJ2-2; the D gene is possibly TRBD1 (5 bases). The V end was cut by 0 bases, the J end by 3 bases, with 18 bases between. The length of the CDR3 is 18 residues. Germline CDR1 and CDR2: SGHRS and YFSETQ. DNA of the CDR3: TGCGCCAGCAGCTTGGACTTACAGGCCCGAACGGACACCGGGGAGCTGTTTTTT. Amino acid sequence: CASSLDLQARTDTGELFF.